These 12 T cell receptor beta chains share one sample of origin, sequenced in a study of T cell responses to AZD1222 COVID-19 vaccine. The method was immunoSEQ multiplex PCR; TCRdb's version includes in-frame clones alone and lacks a portion of them. The sample contains 210,000 or so clones, just over 90% of which appear only once. The sequencing here drew on peripheral blood, taken on day 0 of MenACWY control vaccination. All receptors derive from an adult in good health.

This CDR3 reads CASSSGTQYF. CDR3 nucleotides: TGTGCCAGCAGCAGCGGGACCCAGTACTTC. The V gene is TRBV7-2, the J gene TRBJ2-5; weak D call: TRBD2 (5 bases). The CDR3 length is 10 residues. The V and J ends lost 5 bases and 7 bases respectively, with 5 bases between them. The germline gives CDR1 SGHTA, CDR2 FQGNSA.

The chain couples TRBV7-7 to TRBJ2-1; a possible D gene is TRBD2 (6 bases). CDR1 is SSHAT, CDR2 FNYEAQ, per germline (reference sequence). The V gene lost 0 bases and the J gene lost 8 bases, with 20 bases spanning the gap. CDR3 length: 17 amino acids. This CDR3 reads CASSLAVGSGVSDEQFF. The CDR3 DNA reads TGTGCCAGCAGCTTAGCTGTTGGATCGGGGGTCTCGGATGAGCAGTTCTTC.

The genes are TRBV3-1 (or the pseudogene TRBV3-2) and TRBJ2-7, with no clear D. The V gene lost 5 bases and the J gene lost 4 bases, with 15 bases spanning the gap. Germline V CDR1 and CDR2: LGHDT, YNNKEL (reference sequence). The CDR3 contains 14 residues. The CDR3 nucleotides are TGTGCCAGCAGCTACGTGGGGATTTCTTACGAGCAGTACTTC. It is translated as CASSYVGISYEQYF.

In its sample, this clone was seen a few times. The chain links TRBV7-9 to TRBJ1-5; D ambiguous. This CDR3 comprises 14 residues. Germline loops: CDR1 SEHNR, CDR2 FQNEAQ (reference sequence). V was trimmed by 2 bases and J by 0 bases, leaving 5 bases between them. CDR3 coding DNA: TGTGCCAGCAGCTTACAGAATAGCAATCAGCCCCAGCATTTT. Translation: CASSLQNSNQPQHF. Full variable domain (outside the CDR3, taken from reference TRBV7-9 and TRBJ1-5): DTGVSQNPRHKITKRGQNVTFRCDPISEHNRLYWYRQTLGQGPEFLTYFQNEAQLEKSRLLSDRFSAERPKGSFSTLEIQRTEQGDSAMYLCASSLQNSNQPQHFGDGTRLSIL.

The chain joins TRBV18 to TRBJ1-5, with D possibly being TRBD1 (6 bases). Trimming shortened V by 5 bases and J by 2 bases, and 16 bases separated the two germline ends. The CDR3 is 16 residues long. CDR1 is KGHSH, CDR2 LQKENI, per germline. The CDR3 nucleotides read TGTGCCAGCTCATCTTCGGGGGGCCGAGGCAATCAGCCCCAGCATTTT. It codes for CASSSSGGRGNQPQHF.

The V gene is TRBV10-1, the J gene TRBJ1-5, with D unresolved. Germline V gene lookup returns CDR1 WNHNN and CDR2 SYGVQD (reference sequence). The V gene lost 2 bases and the J gene lost 4 bases, with 6 bases spanning the gap. The CDR3 is 13 residues long. In DNA form, the CDR3 reads TGCGCCAGCAGTGAGGGATTAAATCAGCCCCAGCATTTT. It yields the protein CASSEGLNQPQHF.

J is TRBJ2-5 and V is TRBV20-1, with D maybe TRBD2 (5 bases). Germline CDR1 and CDR2: DFQATT and SNEGSKA (reference sequence). The CDR3 spans 11 residues. V was pared by 3 bases and J by 5 bases, with 7 bases between. The CDR3 region has the DNA TGCAGTGCTAGCGAGCGGGAGACCCAGTACTTC. Protein sequence: CSASERETQYF.

This chain uses TRBV30 with TRBJ1-1; 8 bases align to TRBD1. The V and J ends lost 4 bases and 5 bases, in that order; junction bases with no gene match: 9. Germline V gives CDR1 GTSNPN, CDR2 SVGIG (reference sequence). The CDR3 length is 14 residues. CDR3 bases: TGTGCCTGGACAAGGACAGGGTGGGGGACTGAAGCTTTCTTT. It is translated as CAWTRTGWGTEAFF.

The chain employs TRBV7-3 and TRBJ2-5; perhaps TRBD1 as D (6 bases). This CDR3 spans 12 amino acids. V gave up 9 bases and J gave up 1 base, with 9 bases separating them. Per germline, CDR1 SGHTA and CDR2 FQGTGA. The CDR3 nucleotides read TGTGCCAGTGGGGACACCCAAGAGACCCAGTACTTC. As protein: CASGDTQETQYF.

V and J are TRBV14 and TRBJ1-1; the match to TRBD1 covers 11 bases. The CDR3 sequence is 14 residues long. J was trimmed by 4 bases and V by 4 bases; bases with no gene match: 2. Germline V gene data show CDR1 as SGHDN and CDR2 as FVKESK. CDR3: CASSRGTGGTEAFF. The DNA for the CDR3 is TGTGCCAGCAGCCGTGGGACAGGGGGCACTGAAGCTTTCTTT.

V and J are TRBV5-1 and TRBJ1-4; TRBD1 matches at 8 bases. V was clipped by 0 bases and J by 8 bases; unmatched bases: 6. Germline V gives CDR1 SGHRS, CDR2 YFSETQ. This CDR3 spans 15 amino acids. The CDR3 nucleotides read TGCGCCAGCAGCTTGGAAGGCAGGGGGCACGAAAAACTGTTTTTT. Its protein product is CASSLEGRGHEKLFF.

The chain joins TRBV19 to TRBJ2-1, with 7 bases aligning to TRBD2. This CDR3 comprises 15 residues. Germline CDR1 LNHDA, CDR2 SQIVND (reference sequence). Losses at the gene ends were 2 bases for V and 7 bases for J; bases not matched to a gene: 8. As DNA, the CDR3 is TGTGCCAGTAGTATAAATAAGGGGAGGGTAAATGAGCAGTTCTTC. Translation: CASSINKGRVNEQFF.